The rows below give T cell receptor beta chains drawn from one sample of a study of blood T cell repertoires in COVID-19. Here immunoSEQ multiplex PCR was the method, and the copy in TCRdb shows in-frame clones only, minus some. The sample holds hundreds of thousands of clones, over 65% seen once. Source material: peripheral blood. Receptors originate from a woman older than 75 with acute or convalescent COVID-19. Both conserved end residues are part of each CDR3. Each record gives: D gene, J gene, clone size, V gene, CDR3 protein, CDR3 DNA. D genes are given only for firm matches. Part of the rows lack a size; the others show once, few, many or a class for expanded clones.

D: -
J: TRBJ2-1
size: -
V: TRBV9
CDR3: CASSRSGAYNEQFF
DNA: TGTGCCAGCAGTCGGTCGGGAGCCTACAATGAGCAGTTCTTC

D: TRBD2
J: TRBJ2-7
size: -
V: TRBV3-1/TRBV3-2
CDR3: CASSQTVSSGRYEQYF
DNA: TGTGCCAGCAGCCAAACGGTGTCTAGCGGGCGTTACGAGCAGTACTTC

D: TRBD1
J: TRBJ1-2
size: few
V: TRBV6-5
CDR3: CASRTGQSNYGYTF
DNA: TGTGCCAGCAGAACGGGACAGAGTAACTATGGCTACACCTTC

D: TRBD2
J: TRBJ2-2
size: -
V: TRBV29-1
CDR3: CSGGLAGGTGELFF
DNA: TGCAGCGGCGGACTAGCGGGGGGGACCGGGGAGCTGTTTTTT

D: TRBD1
J: TRBJ1-5
size: few
V: TRBV19
CDR3: CASSLQTGRWQPQHF
DNA: TGTGCCAGTAGTCTCCAGACAGGGAGATGGCAGCCCCAGCATTTT

D: -
J: TRBJ1-2
size: -
V: TRBV2
CDR3: CASTPGQTILYGYTF
DNA: TGTGCCAGCACTCCCGGACAGACGATACTCTATGGCTACACCTTC

D: -
J: TRBJ1-3
size: -
V: TRBV5-1
CDR3: CASRQSGSGNTIYF
DNA: TGCGCCAGCAGGCAGTCAGGATCTGGAAACACCATATATTTT

D: TRBD1
J: TRBJ2-2
size: few
V: TRBV12-3/TRBV12-4
CDR3: CATFYRGTGELFF
DNA: TGTGCCACCTTTTACAGGGGAACCGGGGAGCTGTTTTTT

D: -
J: TRBJ2-7
size: -
V: TRBV5-1
CDR3: CASSSEGAYEQYF
DNA: TGCGCCAGCAGTTCGGAGGGGGCGTACGAGCAGTACTTC

D: -
J: TRBJ2-3
size: -
V: TRBV3-1/TRBV3-2
CDR3: CASSQVWGGAGGTQYF
DNA: TGTGCCAGCAGCCAAGTGTGGGGGGGGGCCGGTGGTACGCAGTATTTT

D: TRBD1
J: TRBJ1-1
size: few
V: TRBV5-1
CDR3: CASSRGTGEVVNTEAFF
DNA: TGCGCCAGCAGCCGGGGCACAGGGGAGGTGGTGAACACTGAAGCTTTCTTT

D: TRBD2
J: TRBJ2-1
size: -
V: TRBV3-1/TRBV3-2
CDR3: CASSQVGLAGGPGEQFF
DNA: TGTGCCAGCAGCCAAGTTGGACTAGCGGGAGGGCCAGGTGAGCAGTTCTTC

D: -
J: TRBJ1-6
size: once
V: TRBV11-1
CDR3: CASSLGLGSPLHF
DNA: TGTGCCAGCAGCTTAGGCCTAGGTTCACCCCTCCACTTT

D: -
J: TRBJ1-1
size: few
V: TRBV5-5
CDR3: CASSLGEMWHFVSGAFF
DNA: TGTGCCAGCAGCTTGGGGGAGATGTGGCACTTTGTCAGTGGAGCTTTCTTT

D: TRBD1
J: TRBJ2-1
size: -
V: TRBV5-1
CDR3: CASSLEGDSYNEQFF
DNA: TGCGCCAGCAGCTTGGAGGGGGACAGCTACAATGAGCAGTTCTTC

D: TRBD1
J: TRBJ1-2
size: once
V: TRBV10-1
CDR3: CASSESGQRYGYTF
DNA: TGCGCCAGCAGTGAGTCGGGACAGCGCTATGGCTACACCTTC

D: -
J: TRBJ2-2
size: -
V: TRBV12-3/TRBV12-4
CDR3: CASTGTGTGELFF
DNA: TGTGCCAGCACGGGAACAGGGACCGGGGAGCTGTTTTTT

D: -
J: TRBJ2-7
size: few
V: TRBV7-9
CDR3: CASSSDTLLPYEQYF
DNA: TGTGCCAGCAGCTCGGACACCCTGCTACCCTACGAGCAGTACTTC

D: TRBD1
J: TRBJ2-5
size: -
V: TRBV18
CDR3: CASSPGQGAQETQYF
DNA: TGTGCCAGCTCACCGGGACAGGGGGCCCAAGAGACCCAGTACTTC

D: -
J: TRBJ2-5
size: few
V: TRBV6-5
CDR3: CASGAVGMEETQYF
DNA: TGTGCCAGCGGGGCTGTGGGGATGGAAGAGACCCAGTACTTC

D: -
J: TRBJ2-3
size: -
V: TRBV6-6
CDR3: CASNSASTDTQYF
DNA: TGTGCCAGCAATAGCGCCAGCACAGATACGCAGTATTTT

D: -
J: TRBJ2-7
size: -
V: TRBV7-6
CDR3: CASSLAQEVVGYEQYF
DNA: TGTGCCAGCAGCTTAGCGCAGGAGGTGGTGGGCTACGAGCAGTACTTC

D: TRBD1
J: TRBJ2-5
size: -
V: TRBV27
CDR3: CASSSPYRGQIQYF
DNA: TGTGCCAGCAGTTCCCCCTACAGGGGGCAAATCCAGTACTTC

D: TRBD2
J: TRBJ2-3
size: -
V: TRBV10-3
CDR3: CAISEPGLAGSDTQYF
DNA: TGTGCCATCAGTGAGCCCGGACTAGCGGGTTCAGATACGCAGTATTTT

D: -
J: TRBJ2-7
size: -
V: TRBV5-5
CDR3: CASSLGSGGTYEQYF
DNA: TGTGCCAGCAGCTTGGGGAGCGGAGGGACCTACGAGCAGTACTTC

D: TRBD1
J: TRBJ1-2
size: -
V: TRBV5-1
CDR3: CASSIGQGAYYGYTF
DNA: TGCGCCAGCAGCATAGGACAGGGGGCATACTATGGCTACACCTTC

D: TRBD2
J: TRBJ2-3
size: -
V: TRBV5-1
CDR3: CASTRTSGRTDTQYF
DNA: TGCGCCAGCACCCGGACTAGCGGTCGTACAGATACGCAGTATTTT

D: -
J: TRBJ2-3
size: -
V: TRBV13
CDR3: CASSLRQKSTDTQYF
DNA: TGTGCCAGCAGTCTTAGACAAAAAAGCACAGATACGCAGTATTTT

D: TRBD2
J: TRBJ2-1
size: -
V: TRBV19
CDR3: CASSRGLAGDSSYNEQFF
DNA: TGTGCCAGTAGTAGGGGGCTAGCGGGAGACAGCTCCTACAATGAGCAGTTCTTC

D: TRBD1
J: TRBJ1-2
size: -
V: TRBV18
CDR3: CASSPRTGDGYTF
DNA: TGTGCCAGCTCACCCAGGACAGGGGATGGCTACACCTTC

D: TRBD1
J: TRBJ1-1
size: -
V: TRBV5-4
CDR3: CASSFTGAPEAFF
DNA: TGTGCCAGCAGCTTCACAGGGGCCCCTGAAGCTTTCTTT

D: TRBD2
J: TRBJ2-7
size: -
V: TRBV5-6
CDR3: CASSSKGLAGREQYF
DNA: TGTGCCAGCAGCTCAAAGGGACTAGCGGGACGCGAGCAGTACTTC

D: -
J: TRBJ1-1
size: -
V: TRBV19
CDR3: CASSTGRGNTEAFF
DNA: TGTGCCAGTAGTACAGGGCGGGGGAACACTGAAGCTTTCTTT

D: TRBD2
J: TRBJ2-7
size: -
V: TRBV3-1/TRBV3-2
CDR3: CASSQGASGPYEQYF
DNA: TGTGCCAGCAGCCAAGGAGCTAGCGGACCCTACGAGCAGTACTTC

D: -
J: TRBJ2-1
size: -
V: TRBV12-3/TRBV12-4
CDR3: CASSSAGLGEQFF
DNA: TGTGCCAGCAGTTCGGCAGGGCTAGGTGAGCAGTTCTTC

D: -
J: TRBJ1-2
size: once
V: TRBV9
CDR3: CASSPREPIANYGYTF
DNA: TGTGCCAGCAGCCCCCGGGAGCCCATAGCTAACTATGGCTACACCTTC

D: TRBD1
J: TRBJ2-5
size: -
V: TRBV5-4
CDR3: CASSPGQQETQYF
DNA: TGTGCCAGCAGTCCGGGACAGCAAGAGACCCAGTACTTC